One and the same sample provided the 17 T cell receptor beta chains below, sequenced in a study of CD8 T cells in Susac syndrome. Reverse transcription of about 0.5 to 1 ug RNA used random hexamers. TCRdb re-analysed the immunoSEQ multiplex PCR reads in MiXCR, keeping a single row per CDR3 protein. Of more than 150,000 distinct CDR3 sequences in the sample, around 95% were seen once. The material sequenced was CD4+ T cells from PBMCs. The receptors derive from a human donor in good health.

The genes are TRBV12-5 and TRBJ1-6, with D uncertain. V gave up 1 base and J gave up 13 bases, with 11 bases separating them. CDR1 is LGHNT, CDR2 FRNRAP, per germline. The CDR3 runs to 13 residues. For the CDR3, the DNA is TGTGCTAGTGGTTTGGAGGGATCCAGGCCCCTCCACTTT. This sequence encodes CASGLEGSRPLHF.

The V call is TRBV4-3, the J call TRBJ1-1; D gene ambiguous. Trimming removed 0 bases from V and 3 bases from J, with 5 bases in between. The CDR3 spans 13 residues. Looked up from germline, CDR1 is LGHNA and CDR2 is YSLEER. This CDR3 reads CASSQDFYTEAFF. The CDR3 bases are TGCGCCAGCAGCCAAGATTTTTACACTGAAGCTTTCTTT.

V gene TRBV28 combines with J gene TRBJ2-6; D remains unclear. Trimming took 10 bases from V and 2 from J, leaving 18 bases between them. CDR3 length equals 16 residues. Germline lookup yields CDR1 MDHEN and CDR2 SYDVKM. This CDR3 reads CATMATPLTGANVLTF. The DNA of the CDR3 is TGTGCCACCATGGCGACCCCACTGACTGGGGCCAACGTCCTGACTTTC.

The chain combines TRBV2 with TRBJ2-7, with TRBD1 identical over 11 bases. With V trimmed by 6 bases and J by 3 bases, 7 bases remained unmatched. The CDR3 runs to 15 residues. The germline gives CDR1 SNHLY, CDR2 FYNNEI. CDR3 DNA sequence: TGTGCCAGCAGCGAGGGACAGGGGGGAATCTACGAGCAGTACTTC. This sequence encodes CASSEGQGGIYEQYF.

This rearrangement joins TRBV12-3 or TRBV12-4 to TRBJ2-5; the match to TRBD1 covers 8 bases. The CDR3 is 12 residues long. V shed 5 bases and J 5 bases; nucleotides not matched to a gene: 1. CDR3 sequence reads: CASSRQGETQYF. The CDR3 coding sequence is TGTGCCAGCAGTCGACAGGGGGAGACCCAGTACTTC.

This clonotype was detected once. The chain couples TRBV12-5 to TRBJ2-1; D is ambiguous. The germline V and J ends were trimmed by 6 bases and 4 bases, with 7 bases remaining between them. Germline V lookup: CDR1 LGHNT, CDR2 FRNRAP. CDR3 length: 12 residues. The CDR3 region has the DNA TGTGCTAGTGGACTGGGGTACAATGAGCAGTTCTTC. Translated: CASGLGYNEQFF.

The chain is built from TRBV29-1 and TRBJ2-2, with D uncertain. From germline, CDR1 is SQVTM and CDR2 ANQGSEA. This CDR3 contains 14 residues. V shed 8 bases and J shed 3 bases, with 16 bases lying between them. CDR3 amino acids: CSSSSALDTGELFF. In nucleotides, the CDR3 is TGCAGCTCCAGTAGTGCCTTAGACACCGGGGAGCTGTTTTTT.

The chain recombines TRBV29-1 with TRBJ2-5, with 12 bases matching TRBD1. After removal of 7 bases from V and 9 bases from J, the junction contained 12 bases not matched to a gene. CDR3 length equals 14 residues. Germline loops: CDR1 SQVTM, CDR2 ANQGSEA. The CDR3 loop is CSAVPGQGAGAQYF. The CDR3 DNA reads as TGCAGCGCCGTCCCGGGACAGGGGGCTGGGGCCCAGTACTTC.

The chain couples TRBV20-1 to TRBJ2-7; 7 bases align to TRBD2. The J segment lost 7 bases and the V segment lost 0 bases, leaving 12 bases of the junction unmatched. The CDR3 runs to 15 residues. Germline V gene sequence: CDR1 DFQATT, CDR2 SNEGSKA (reference sequence). Here the CDR3 reads CSARDTRGGTGEQYF. The CDR3, as DNA: TGCAGTGCTAGAGATACGCGGGGAGGGACGGGAGAGCAGTACTTC.

This sequence joins TRBV3-1 and TRBJ1-1; 11 nucleotides agree with TRBD1. Germline V CDR1 and CDR2: LGHDT, YNNKEL (reference sequence). V dropped 0 bases and J dropped 6; count of bases not matched to a gene: 15. The CDR3 length is 19 residues. CDR3 in amino acids: CASSQDGWTGGDGIPEAFF. CDR3 nucleotide sequence: TGTGCCAGCAGCCAAGACGGTTGGACAGGGGGCGACGGAATCCCTGAAGCTTTCTTT. Using reference TRBV3-1 and TRBJ1-1 for the parts outside the CDR3, the full variable domain is DTAVSQTPKYLVTQMGNDKSIKCEQNLGHDTMYWYKQDSKKFLKIMFSYNNKELIINETVPNRFSPKSPDKAHLNLHINSLELGDSAVYFCASSQDGWTGGDGIPEAFFGQGTRLTVV.

The chain has TRBV18 and TRBJ2-7; tentatively, D is TRBD1 (6 bases). Germline CDR1 and CDR2: KGHSH and LQKENI. The V end lost 3 bases, the J end lost 2 bases, and 8 bases lay between the germline ends. The CDR3 totals 13 residues. DNA of the CDR3: TGTGCCAGCTCACCGGGGGCCCCCTACGAGCAGTACTTC. This gives the protein CASSPGAPYEQYF.

This CDR3 reads CASSQGTGRLQETQYF. DNA of the CDR3: TGTGCCAGCAGCCAAGGAACGGGGCGCTTACAAGAGACCCAGTACTTC. This chain connects TRBV4-2 to TRBJ2-5; perhaps D is TRBD1 or TRBD2 (5 bases each). V lost 1 base, J lost 2 bases, and 14 bases lay in between. The CDR3 has 16 amino acids. Germline loops: CDR1 LGHNA, CDR2 YNFKEQ.

CDR3 coding DNA: TGTGCCAGCAGCACCCGACAGGACAATTCACCCCTCCACTTT. Translated, it gives CASSTRQDNSPLHF. This chain links TRBV9 with TRBJ1-6; D might be TRBD1 (6 bases). Germline V gives CDR1 SGDLS, CDR2 YYNGEE. This CDR3 region has 14 residues. Trimming left V 4 bases short and J 7 bases short, with 12 bases between.

This chain links TRBV7-2 with TRBJ1-2, with no clear D. Germline V gene sequence: CDR1 SGHTA, CDR2 FQGNSA. This CDR3 contains 14 residues. V lost 5 bases and J 7 bases, leaving 17 bases between the germline ends. CDR3 sequence (DNA): TGTGCCAGCAGCCTTACTGGGATGGTTGCTGGCTACACCTTC. Protein: CASSLTGMVAGYTF.

This rearrangement joins TRBV14 to TRBJ2-2; D is tentatively TRBD1 or TRBD2 (5 bases each). The CDR3 covers 12 residues. CDR1 SGHDN and CDR2 FVKESK come from the germline V gene. Between the trimmed V and J ends, which lost 4 bases and 11 bases, there was a span of 11 bases. CDR3 sequence: CASSRGIRELFF. CDR3 sequence (DNA): TGTGCCAGCAGCCGGGGGATCAGAGAGCTGTTTTTT.

This sequence joins TRBV5-6 and TRBJ1-5; unclear D gene. Germline V gives CDR1 SGHDT, CDR2 YYEEEE. The CDR3 loop spans 14 amino acids. Trimming removed 4 bases from V and 4 bases from J, with 12 bases in between. The CDR3 loop reads CASSLRPENQPQHF. The CDR3 region has the DNA TGTGCCAGCAGCCTACGGCCCGAGAATCAGCCCCAGCATTTT.

The genes are TRBV9 and TRBJ2-5; the D is unclear. This CDR3 spans 15 amino acids. The germline CDR1 and CDR2 sequences are SGDLS and YYNGEE. Deletions cut 0 bases from V and 5 bases from J, with 14 bases between. The CDR3 sequence is CASSVGVRSDETQYF. CDR3 nucleotides: TGTGCCAGCAGCGTAGGAGTTCGCAGCGATGAGACCCAGTACTTC.